The source of this T cell receptor (beta chain) is a study of blood T cell repertoires in COVID-19. Study at large: Samples representing acute and convalescent COVID-19 were sourced from the United States, Italy and Spain.

Produced via immunoSEQ multiplex PCR; TCRdb's table is partial and in-frame only. This repertoire shows 250,000 to 300,000 clones, 86% found once; its top ten account for 3.6%. Input material: peripheral blood. This receptor was taken from a man between 18 and 35 years old with active or convalescent COVID-19.

The CDR3, as DNA: TGTGCCAGTAAGCAGGGGGCGCGAGGGGCCAACGTCCTGACTTTC. It yields the protein CASKQGARGANVLTF. This sequence joins TRBV6-5 and TRBJ2-6; 8 bases line up with TRBD1. CDR1 MNHEY and CDR2 SVGAGI come from the germline V gene. The CDR3 extends over 15 amino acids. V shed 9 bases, J shed 4 bases, and the junction held 8 bases outside the gene matches.